The next 17 T cell receptor beta chains were all read from a single sample in a study. The sorted Tregs were CD4+CD25+CD127-/low cells. TCRdb fed the 5' RACE reads into MiXCR, producing one record per CDR3 protein. Seen here are approximately 40,000 distinct CDR3 sequences, 22% observed once, and the top ten hold 4%. Sequenced sample: Tregs sorted from blood. These receptors were collected from a female donor with breast cancer.

This clonotype was detected only a few times. The chain couples TRBV24-1 to TRBJ2-2, with D perhaps assigned TRBD1 or TRBD2 (5 bases each). Trimming removed 5 bases from V and 2 bases from J, with 14 bases in between. This CDR3 is 16 amino acids long. Germline V lookup: CDR1 KGHDR, CDR2 SFDVKD. The CDR3 sequence: CATSGSGTVNTGELFF. The DNA of the CDR3 is TGTGCCACCAGTGGTTCCGGGACGGTTAACACCGGGGAGCTGTTTTTT.

This clonotype has at least ten counts. This chain connects TRBV7-9 to TRBJ2-3; perhaps TRBD1 as D (6 bases). Trimming took 1 base from V and 5 from J, leaving 13 bases between them. Germline values: CDR1 SEHNR, CDR2 FQNEAQ (reference sequence). The CDR3 is 15 residues long. The CDR3 nucleotides are TGTGCCAGCAGCTTAGGGGACACCCGGAGAGATACGCAGTATTTT. Amino acid sequence: CASSLGDTRRDTQYF.

This clonotype was observed a handful of times. The genes are TRBV11-1 and TRBJ1-1; D is ambiguous. Germline values: CDR1 SGHAT, CDR2 FQDESV (reference sequence). The V gene lost 1 base and the J gene lost 9 bases, with 12 bases spanning the gap. This CDR3 contains 13 residues. The CDR3: CASSLGVLHQAFF. The CDR3 DNA reads TGTGCCAGCAGCTTAGGGGTCTTACATCAAGCTTTCTTT.

This chain links TRBV5-1 with TRBJ2-3, with D perhaps matching TRBD2 (6 bases). The CDR3 contains 14 residues. Germline CDR1 reads SGHRS; CDR2 reads YFSETQ. Trimming took off 4 bases at V and 3 bases at J, with 12 bases between the two ends. Here the CDR3 DNA reads TGCGCCAGCAGCCTCGGGGGAAGAACAGATACGCAGTATTTT. It is translated as CASSLGGRTDTQYF.

This clonotype was observed at least ten times. The rearrangement uses TRBV7-2 and TRBJ2-2; D may be TRBD1 (6 bases). Germline assignment: CDR1 SGHTA and CDR2 FQGNSA. V was pared by 5 bases and J by 7 bases, with 14 bases between. This CDR3 comprises 14 residues. This CDR3 is CASSLIQGGGELFF. The CDR3 DNA reads as TGTGCCAGCAGCCTCATACAGGGTGGCGGGGAGCTGTTTTTT.

This clonotype was observed a few times. DNA for the CDR3: TGTGCCAGCAACGTCTTATCCGCTGGGGAGCTGTTTTTT. This translates into CASNVLSAGELFF. This chain uses TRBV6-1 with TRBJ2-2; D is unclear. CDR3 length: 13 amino acids. Deletions cut 7 bases from V and 8 bases from J, with 14 bases between. Germline assignment: CDR1 MNHNS and CDR2 SASEGT.

There are a few counts of this clonotype. V and J are TRBV3-1 and TRBJ2-1; unclear D gene. The germline CDR1 and CDR2 sequences are LGHDT and YNNKEL (reference sequence). V was clipped by 6 bases and J by 0 bases, with 12 bases between them. This CDR3 comprises 15 residues. CDR3 loop: CASSTGASSYNEQFF. CDR3 coding DNA: TGTGCCAGCAGTACGGGCGCGAGCTCCTACAATGAGCAGTTCTTC.

This clonotype occurred many times. V is TRBV27 and J is TRBJ1-2; TRBD1 matches at 7 bases. The germline CDR1 and CDR2 sequences are MNHEY and SMNVEV (reference sequence). V lost 0 bases and J lost 3; bases outside the gene matches: 4. The CDR3 covers 15 residues. The CDR3 nucleotides are TGTGCCAGCAGTTTATCTCCAGGGGGTCACTATGGCTACACCTTC. Translated: CASSLSPGGHYGYTF.

This clonotype appeared a few times. The chain recombines TRBV7-3 with TRBJ2-1; TRBD2 aligns across 10 bases. The V segment lost 5 bases and the J segment 8 bases; nucleotides outside the gene matches: 9. The CDR3 covers 15 residues. CDR1 SGHTA and CDR2 FQGTGA come from the germline V gene. The CDR3 nucleotides are TGTGCCAGCAGCACCTCTAGCGGGAGCGACTATGAGCAGTTCTTC. This codes for CASSTSSGSDYEQFF.

This clonotype was seen ten or more times. The gene calls are TRBV27 and TRBJ2-6; possible D gene TRBD2, 6 bases. Germline CDR1 MNHEY, CDR2 SMNVEV (reference sequence). This CDR3 has 18 amino acids. The V gene lost 5 bases and the J gene lost 5 bases, with 22 bases spanning the gap. The DNA for the CDR3 is TGTGCCAGCAGTAAATACGGGAGAGCCCTCGGAAGGGCCAACGTCCTGACTTTC. Translated, it gives CASSKYGRALGRANVLTF.

About this clonotype: A much larger clone is a single base away; this may be a read error. The V call is TRBV7-9, the J call TRBJ1-1, with no clear D. This CDR3 comprises 15 residues. Germline lookup yields CDR1 SEHNR and CDR2 FQNEAQ (reference sequence). The CDR3 protein is CANSPPGQRMNEAFF. CDR3 in DNA: TGTGCCAACAGCCCCCCCGGGCAAAGGATGAATGAAGCTTTCTTT.

This clonotype was counted only a few times. The chain couples TRBV7-9 to TRBJ2-2; 9 bases line up with TRBD2. V shed 4 bases and J 3 bases; nucleotides not matched to a gene: 6. CDR3 length: 16 residues. The germline V gene encodes CDR1 SEHNR and CDR2 FQNEAQ (reference sequence). The chain's CDR3 is CASSSSSGTDTGELFF. In DNA form, the CDR3 reads TGTGCCAGCAGCTCATCTAGCGGGACAGACACCGGGGAGCTGTTTTTT.

On this clonotype itself: This sequence may be a read error, since a much larger clone differs from it by one base. The genes are TRBV20-1 and TRBJ2-7; the D gene could be TRBD1 or TRBD2 (5 bases each). CDR3 size: 14 residues. CDR1 is DFQATT and CDR2 is SNEGSKA in the germline V gene (reference sequence). The CDR3 is CSAVRDGSSYEPYF. CDR3 nucleotide sequence: TGCAGTGCCGTCCGGGACGGATCTTCCTACGAGCCGTACTTC.

There are a few counts of this clonotype. V usage is TRBV28 and J usage is TRBJ1-5; D may be TRBD1 (5 bases). In germline, CDR1 is MDHEN, CDR2 SYDVKM. The CDR3 contains 16 residues. Deletions cut 6 bases from V and 3 bases from J, with 18 bases between. The CDR3 coding sequence is TGTGCCAGCAGCCACCGCGGGGGAGGGCTCAATCAGCCCCAGCATTTT. It codes for CASSHRGGGLNQPQHF.

This clonotype was observed at least ten times. V and J are TRBV7-3 and TRBJ1-1; TRBD1 matches at 9 bases. The trim removed 5 bases at V and 1 base at J, leaving 2 bases unmatched. Germline CDR1 SGHTA, CDR2 FQGTGA. There are 14 residues in the CDR3. CDR3 residues: CASSAGQGNTEAFF. The CDR3 DNA follows: TGTGCCAGCAGCGCGGGACAGGGGAACACTGAAGCTTTCTTT. Together with reference TRBV7-3 and TRBJ1-1, the CDR3 gives the full variable domain: GAGVSQTPSNKVTEKGKYVELRCDPISGHTALYWYRQSLGQGPEFLIYFQGTGAADDSGLPNDRFFAVRPEGSVSTLKIQRTERGDSAVYLCASSAGQGNTEAFFGQGTRLTVV.

Details on this clonotype: At one end, the junction sequence differs from germline, possibly due to a read error. The chain recombines TRBV18 with TRBJ1-5, with TRBD1 matching 7 bases. This CDR3 has 18 amino acids. Germline V gene lookup returns CDR1 KGHSH and CDR2 LQKENI. Written as DNA, the CDR3 is TGTGCCAGCTCACCATACACCATCTTCGACAGGGAGACTCAGCCCCAACATTTT. Encoded protein: CASSPYTIFDRETQPQHF.

Comment on this clonotype: A much larger clone differs from this one at a single base, so this may be a read error. The V and J genes are TRBV15 and TRBJ1-4; possibly TRBD1 for D (6 bases). The CDR3 is made up of 16 amino acids. Germline V gene data show CDR1 as LNHNV and CDR2 as YYDKDF (reference sequence). The CDR3, as DNA: TGTGCCACCAGCAGAGATACCACAGGGTGGGATGAAAAACTGTGTTTT. This translates into CATSRDTTGWDEKLCF.